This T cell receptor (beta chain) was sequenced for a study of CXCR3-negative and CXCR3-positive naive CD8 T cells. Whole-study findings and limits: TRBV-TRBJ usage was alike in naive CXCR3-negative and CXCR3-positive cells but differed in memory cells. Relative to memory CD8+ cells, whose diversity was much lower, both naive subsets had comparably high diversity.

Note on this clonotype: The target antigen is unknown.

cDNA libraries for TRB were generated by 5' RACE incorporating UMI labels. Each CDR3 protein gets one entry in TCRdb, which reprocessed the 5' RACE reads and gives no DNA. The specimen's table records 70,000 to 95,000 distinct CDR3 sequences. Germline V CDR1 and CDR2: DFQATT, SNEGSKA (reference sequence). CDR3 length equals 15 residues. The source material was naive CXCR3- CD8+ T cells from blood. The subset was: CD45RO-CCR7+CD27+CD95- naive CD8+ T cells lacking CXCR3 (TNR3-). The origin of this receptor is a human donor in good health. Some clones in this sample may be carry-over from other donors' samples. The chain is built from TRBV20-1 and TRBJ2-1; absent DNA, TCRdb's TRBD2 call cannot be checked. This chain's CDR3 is CSARELAGGYNEQFF.